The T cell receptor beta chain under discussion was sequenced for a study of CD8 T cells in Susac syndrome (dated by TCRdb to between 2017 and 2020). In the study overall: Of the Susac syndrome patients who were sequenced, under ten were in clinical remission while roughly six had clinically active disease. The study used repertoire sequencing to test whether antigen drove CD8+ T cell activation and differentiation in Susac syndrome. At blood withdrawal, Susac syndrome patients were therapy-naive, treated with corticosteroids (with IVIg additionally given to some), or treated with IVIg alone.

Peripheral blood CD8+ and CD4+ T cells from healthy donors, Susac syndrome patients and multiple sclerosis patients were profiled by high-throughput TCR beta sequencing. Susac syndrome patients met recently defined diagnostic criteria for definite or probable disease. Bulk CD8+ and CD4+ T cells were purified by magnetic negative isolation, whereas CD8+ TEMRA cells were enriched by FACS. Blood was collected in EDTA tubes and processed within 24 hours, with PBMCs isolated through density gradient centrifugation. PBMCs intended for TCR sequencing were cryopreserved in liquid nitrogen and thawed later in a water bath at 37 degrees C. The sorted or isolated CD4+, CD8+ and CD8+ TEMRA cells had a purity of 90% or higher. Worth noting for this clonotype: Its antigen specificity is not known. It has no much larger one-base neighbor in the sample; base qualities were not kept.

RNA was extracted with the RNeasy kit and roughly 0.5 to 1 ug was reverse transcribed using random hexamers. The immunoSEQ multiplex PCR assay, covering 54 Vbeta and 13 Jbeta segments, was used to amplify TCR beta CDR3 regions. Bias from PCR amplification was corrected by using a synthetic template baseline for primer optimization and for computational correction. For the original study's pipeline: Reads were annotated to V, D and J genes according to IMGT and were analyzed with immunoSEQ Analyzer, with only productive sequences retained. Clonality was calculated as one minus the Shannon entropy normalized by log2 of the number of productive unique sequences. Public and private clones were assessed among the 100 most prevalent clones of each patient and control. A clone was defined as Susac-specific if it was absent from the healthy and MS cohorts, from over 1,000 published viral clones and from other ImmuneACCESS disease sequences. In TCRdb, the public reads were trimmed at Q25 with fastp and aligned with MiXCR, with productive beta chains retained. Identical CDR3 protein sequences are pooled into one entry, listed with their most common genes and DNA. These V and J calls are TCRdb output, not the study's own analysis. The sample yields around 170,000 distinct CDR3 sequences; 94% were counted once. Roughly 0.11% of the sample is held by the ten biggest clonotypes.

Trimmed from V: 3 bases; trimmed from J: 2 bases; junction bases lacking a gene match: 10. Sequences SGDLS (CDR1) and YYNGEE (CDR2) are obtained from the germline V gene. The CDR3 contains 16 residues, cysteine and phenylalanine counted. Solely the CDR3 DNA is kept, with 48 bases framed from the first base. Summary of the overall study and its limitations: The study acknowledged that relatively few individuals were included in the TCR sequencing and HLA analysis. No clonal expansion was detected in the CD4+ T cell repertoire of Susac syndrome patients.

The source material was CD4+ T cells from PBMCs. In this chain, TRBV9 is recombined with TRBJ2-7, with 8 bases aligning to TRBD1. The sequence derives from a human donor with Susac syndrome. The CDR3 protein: CASSEHQGARAYEQYF. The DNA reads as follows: TGTGCCAGCAGCGAGCATCAGGGGGCTCGGGCCTACGAGCAGTACTTC.